This TCR beta chain was sequenced for a study of blood T cell repertoires in COVID-19. Sequencing was performed with immunoSEQ multiplex PCR; in TCRdb, only in-frame clones are kept and a portion is missing. The sample holds about 180,000 clones, more than 75% seen once. The V gene lost 7 bases and the J gene lost 4 bases, with 22 bases spanning the gap. Germline V lookup: CDR1 MDHEN, CDR2 SYDVKM. There are 16 residues in the CDR3. This sequence was found in a woman between 65 and 79 years old with COVID-19, enrolled during active disease. The chain carries TRBV28 and TRBJ1-2, with D perhaps matching TRBD1 (6 bases). Sequenced sample: peripheral blood. The CDR3 DNA is TGTGCCAGCACCGGAAACAGGGTTGCGGTGGGCTATGGCTACACCTTC. Its translation is CASTGNRVAVGYGYTF.